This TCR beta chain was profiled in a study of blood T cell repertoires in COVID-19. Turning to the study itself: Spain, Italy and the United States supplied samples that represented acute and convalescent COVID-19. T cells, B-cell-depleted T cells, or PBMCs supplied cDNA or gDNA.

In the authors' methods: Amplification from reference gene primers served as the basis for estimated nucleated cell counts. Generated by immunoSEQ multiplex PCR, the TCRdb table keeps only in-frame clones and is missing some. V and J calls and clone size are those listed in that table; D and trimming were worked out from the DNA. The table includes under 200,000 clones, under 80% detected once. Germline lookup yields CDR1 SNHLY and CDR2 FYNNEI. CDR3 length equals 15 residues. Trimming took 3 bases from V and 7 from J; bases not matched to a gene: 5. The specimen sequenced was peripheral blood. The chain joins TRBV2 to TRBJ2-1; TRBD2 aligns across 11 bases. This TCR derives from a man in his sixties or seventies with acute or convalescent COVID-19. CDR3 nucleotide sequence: TGTGCCAGCAGTGATAGCGGGAGGGCCTGGAATGAGCAGTTCTTC. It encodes CASSDSGRAWNEQFF.